Below are 28 T cell receptor beta chains sequenced from a single sample in a study of beta chain features in type 1 diabetes. No antigen is known for these receptors. Overall study findings and caveats: People with Type 1 diabetes carried modestly yet significantly shorter TCRB CDR3s in all four CD4+ subsets.

Expressed TCRB transcripts were sequenced because the entire RNA isolate underwent reverse transcription. Profiling relied on immunoSEQ multiplex PCR, and the TCRdb table lists in-frame clones only, not all of them. The profile shows 600,000 to 750,000 clones, under 15% of them singletons. The material sequenced was naive CD4+ T cells from blood. The receptors come from a man in his thirties or forties with type 1 diabetes.

Here the CDR3 reads CASSPPTVNGNYGYTF. In DNA form, the CDR3 reads TGTGCCAGCTCACCTCCGACAGTTAACGGGAACTATGGCTACACCTTC. The genes are TRBV18 and TRBJ1-2; D may be TRBD1 (5 bases). V gave up 3 bases and J gave up 2 bases, with 16 bases separating them. This CDR3 has 16 residues. Germline V gene sequence: CDR1 KGHSH, CDR2 LQKENI. Full variable domain (remainder filled in from reference TRBV18 and TRBJ1-2): NAGVMQNPRHLVRRRGQEARLRCSPMKGHSHVYWYRQLPEEGLKFMVYLQKENIIDESGMPKERFSAEFPKEGPSILRIQQVVRGDSAAYFCASSPPTVNGNYGYTFGSGTRLTVV.

The chain combines TRBV11-3 with TRBJ1-6; the D is unclear. CDR3 length: 15 residues. CDR1 is SGHNT and CDR2 is YENEEA in the germline V gene. In DNA form, the CDR3 reads TGTGAGTCCAGGTCGGAGGTGAGGGAGGATTCACCCCTCCACTTT. It is translated as CESRSEVREDSPLHF.

V usage is TRBV27 and J usage is TRBJ2-7; 11 nucleotides agree with TRBD1. Losses at the gene ends were 6 bases for V and 1 base for J; bases not matched to a gene: 5. This CDR3 region has 15 residues. The germline V gene has CDR1 MNHEY and CDR2 SMNVEV (reference sequence). The CDR3 DNA reads as TGTGCCAGCAGCCCCCGGGACAGGGGGTCCTACGAGCAGTACTTC. It translates to CASSPRDRGSYEQYF.

This chain connects TRBV9 to TRBJ2-3, with 9 positions matching TRBD1. V dropped 0 bases and J dropped 1; count of bases not matched to a gene: 3. Germline CDR1 and CDR2: SGDLS and YYNGEE. The CDR3 spans 16 residues. The CDR3 is CASSVEGTGRTDTQYF. The CDR3 DNA reads TGTGCCAGCAGCGTAGAGGGGACAGGGCGCACAGATACGCAGTATTTT.

This clone was counted only a few times. The chain joins TRBV30 to TRBJ1-4, with TRBD1 as a possible D gene (5 bases). Germline CDR1 is GTSNPN and CDR2 is SVGIG (reference sequence). The V end lost 0 bases, the J end lost 0 bases, and 11 bases lay between the germline ends. The CDR3 loop spans 16 amino acids. The CDR3 region has the DNA TGTGCCTGGAGTGTACGAGGGGTTGCAACTAATGAAAAACTGTTTTTT. It yields the protein CAWSVRGVATNEKLFF.

There are a few counts of this clone. This chain connects TRBV7-3 to TRBJ1-6; D uncertain. Trimming pared 0 bases from V and 7 bases from J, leaving 4 bases between. This CDR3 contains 13 residues. The germline V gene encodes CDR1 SGHTA and CDR2 FQGTGA. Here the CDR3 DNA reads TGTGCCAGCAGCTTAACTGCGAATTCACCCCTCCACTTT. It yields the protein CASSLTANSPLHF.

The chain links TRBV18 to TRBJ2-6, with D perhaps TRBD2 (6 bases). This CDR3 region has 18 residues. Looked up from germline, CDR1 is KGHSH and CDR2 is LQKENI. V was trimmed by 1 base and J by 0 bases, leaving 13 bases between them. As DNA, the CDR3 is TGTGCCAGCTCACCACGGGGGGTCCCGAACTCTGGGGCCAACGTCCTGACTTTC. Its translation is CASSPRGVPNSGANVLTF.

This clone turned up a few times. The J gene is TRBJ2-1, the V gene TRBV5-1; 9 bases are a match to TRBD2. With 6 bases clipped from V and 9 bases from J, the junction kept 7 bases outside the gene matches. CDR1 and CDR2 from the germline V gene are SGHRS and YFSETQ. This CDR3 region has 13 residues. The CDR3 loop reads CASTPTSGGEQFF. The CDR3 DNA reads as TGCGCCAGCACCCCGACTAGCGGTGGTGAGCAGTTCTTC. Full variable domain (rest looked up from reference TRBV5-1 and TRBJ2-1): KAGVTQTPRYLIKTRGQQVTLSCSPISGHRSVSWYQQTPGQGLQFLFEYFSETQRNKGNFPGRFSGRQFSNSRSEMNVSTLELGDSALYLCASTPTSGGEQFFGPGTRLTVL.

This clone was detected only a few times. The chain employs TRBV21-1 and TRBJ1-2; the table's D call, TRBD1, has no DNA check behind it. TRBV21-1 is a pseudogene segment. This CDR3 is 15 amino acids long. CDR3 sequence (DNA): TGTGCCAGCAGCAAAGGGGGACAGGAGAACTATGACTACACCTTC. Amino acid sequence: CASSKGGQENYDYTF.

The chain uses TRBV7-2 and TRBJ2-2, with 13 bases aligning to TRBD2. V lost 5 bases, J lost 6 bases, and 12 bases stayed unmatched. The CDR3 runs 18 residues. Germline loops: CDR1 SGHTA, CDR2 FQGNSA. The CDR3 DNA reads as TGTGCCAGCAGCGAAAGACTAGCGGGGGGCGAGGCATCCGGGGAGCTGTTTTTT. Translating gives CASSERLAGGEASGELFF.

This clone was detected only a few times. The gene calls are TRBV9 and TRBJ2-1, with D possibly TRBD2 on 5 matching bases. Germline assignment: CDR1 SGDLS and CDR2 YYNGEE. V lost 3 bases and J 5 bases, leaving 9 bases between the germline ends. CDR3 length: 13 residues. DNA of the CDR3: TGTGCCAGCAGCGCCGAGGGCGACAATGAGCAGTTCTTC. Its protein product is CASSAEGDNEQFF. The full variable domain, rest sourced from reference TRBV9 and TRBJ2-1, is DSGVTQTPKHLITATGQRVTLRCSPRSGDLSVYWYQQSLDQGLQFLIQYYNGEERAKGNILERFSAQQFPDLHSELNLSSLELGDSALYFCASSAEGDNEQFFGPGTRLTVL.

This chain uses TRBV9 with TRBJ2-7; possible D gene TRBD1, 5 bases. With 4 bases removed from V and 1 base from J, the gap between germline ends came to 9 bases. The CDR3 consists of 13 residues. Germline V gene lookup returns CDR1 SGDLS and CDR2 YYNGEE. The CDR3 coding sequence is TGTGCCAGCAGCACTCAGGGATCCTACGAGCAGTACTTC. Encoded protein: CASSTQGSYEQYF.

This clone showed up just a few times. CDR3 DNA sequence: TGCAGCGTTGCCAGGTTCACAGATACGCAGTATTTT. Protein product: CSVARFTDTQYF. The chain employs TRBV29-1 and TRBJ2-3; D not resolved. From germline, CDR1 is SQVTM and CDR2 ANQGSEA. The CDR3 runs 12 residues. V shed 4 bases and J shed 2 bases, with 7 bases lying between them.

The rearrangement links TRBV5-1 to TRBJ2-6; D possibly uses TRBD1 or TRBD2 (6 bases each). The CDR3 is 17 amino acids. In germline, CDR1 is SGHRS, CDR2 YFSETQ. The germline V and J ends were trimmed by 3 bases and 3 bases, with 16 bases remaining between them. The CDR3 loop is CASSSEQGGRGANVLTF. In DNA form, the CDR3 reads TGCGCCAGCAGCTCAGAACAGGGAGGACGTGGGGCCAACGTCCTGACTTTC.

In this sample, this clone turned up a few times. The chain joins TRBV28 to TRBJ2-6; possibly TRBD1 or TRBD2 for D (6 bases each). The length of the CDR3 is 16 residues. Germline CDR1 and CDR2: MDHEN and SYDVKM. Trimming cost V 7 bases and J 4 bases, with 17 bases left between them. DNA for the CDR3: TGTGCCAGCACCCGGCGGTCGGGGGCCGGGGCCAACGTCCTGACTTTC. Its protein product is CASTRRSGAGANVLTF. The complete variable domain, with remaining parts taken from reference TRBV28 and TRBJ2-6, reads DVKVTQSSRYLVKRTGEKVFLECVQDMDHENMFWYRQDPGLGLRLIYFSYDVKMKEKGDIPEGYSVSREKKERFSLILESASTNQTSMYLCASTRRSGAGANVLTFGAGSRLTVL.

The rearrangement links TRBV11-2 to TRBJ2-7; TRBD1 aligns across 10 bases. The CDR3 has 16 residues. Germline lookup yields CDR1 SGHAT and CDR2 FQNNGV. The junction had 13 bases not matched to a gene; V was cut back by 5 bases and J by 6 bases. The chain's CDR3 is CASSPHPGQGSSEQYF. CDR3 sequence (DNA): TGTGCCAGCAGCCCCCATCCGGGACAGGGGTCCAGCGAGCAGTACTTC.

This chain links TRBV6-5 with TRBJ2-3; tentative D call: TRBD1 (6 bases). V was pared by 2 bases and J by 0 bases, with 12 bases between. CDR1 and CDR2 from the germline V gene are MNHEY and SVGAGI. The CDR3 is 16 residues long. The CDR3 is CASSYLDSPSTDTQYF. In DNA, the CDR3 is TGTGCCAGCAGTTACCTGGACAGTCCTAGCACAGATACGCAGTATTTT.

This clone showed up just a few times. The chain couples TRBV25-1 to TRBJ2-5; 10 bases align to TRBD1. Germline V CDR1 and CDR2: MGHDK, SYGVNS. Trimming took 1 base from V and 0 from J; bases not matched to a gene: 5. This CDR3 contains 17 residues. The chain's CDR3 is CASSELGTGANQETQYF. The CDR3 region has the DNA TGTGCCAGCAGTGAATTAGGGACAGGGGCGAACCAAGAGACCCAGTACTTC.

In its sample, this clone was seen a few times. The chain recombines TRBV29-1 with TRBJ2-1; the match to TRBD1 covers 8 bases. Per the germline V gene, CDR1 is SQVTM and CDR2 is ANQGSEA. The CDR3 extends over 15 amino acids. V lost 7 bases, J lost 6 bases, and 14 bases stayed unmatched. CDR3 loop: CSAFRTGRLGNEQFF. The CDR3 DNA reads TGCAGCGCTTTTAGGACAGGGCGATTGGGCAATGAGCAGTTCTTC.

This clone has only a few counts. Other DNA sequences of this sample code for an identical CDR3. This rearrangement joins TRBV5-1 to TRBJ2-7; no firm D call. The CDR3 is made up of 12 amino acids. Germline V CDR1 and CDR2: SGHRS, YFSETQ. V shed 2 bases and J shed 2 bases, with 5 bases lying between them. CDR3 coding DNA: TGCGCCAGCAGCTTAGGCGCCTACGAGCAGTACTTC. This codes for CASSLGAYEQYF.

The rearrangement joins TRBV7-8 to TRBJ2-1; D gene uncertain. The ends were cut back, 3 bases at V and 0 bases at J, with 9 bases in the middle. Germline V gene sequence: CDR1 SGHVS, CDR2 FQNEAQ. The CDR3 spans 15 residues. The CDR3 loop reads CASSLPRSSYNEQFF. The CDR3 DNA reads as TGTGCCAGCAGCTTGCCCCGTAGCTCCTACAATGAGCAGTTCTTC.

The chain carries TRBV5-1 and TRBJ1-2, with D possibly being TRBD1 (5 bases). The germline V and J ends were trimmed by 0 bases and 4 bases, with 13 bases remaining between them. This CDR3 is 15 amino acids long. Germline loops: CDR1 SGHRS, CDR2 YFSETQ. CDR3 DNA sequence: TGCGCCAGCAGCTTGGGGAGGGGAGGATCCTATGGCTACACCTTC. It is translated as CASSLGRGGSYGYTF.

The chain carries TRBV18 and TRBJ1-2, with D unclear. The CDR3 contains 14 residues. The germline V and J ends were trimmed by 3 bases and 4 bases, with 12 bases remaining between them. Germline CDR1 KGHSH, CDR2 LQKENI. The CDR3 DNA sequence: TGTGCCAGCTCACCGGATACAGCAATCTATGGCTACACCTTC. This codes for CASSPDTAIYGYTF. The entire variable domain, with the rest obtained from reference TRBV18 and TRBJ1-2, is as follows: NAGVMQNPRHLVRRRGQEARLRCSPMKGHSHVYWYRQLPEEGLKFMVYLQKENIIDESGMPKERFSAEFPKEGPSILRIQQVVRGDSAAYFCASSPDTAIYGYTFGSGTRLTVV.

In this sample, this clone turned up once. This sequence joins TRBV27 and TRBJ1-1; no clear D. V gave up 3 bases and J gave up 1 base, with 9 bases separating them. Germline CDR1 MNHEY, CDR2 SMNVEV (reference sequence). The CDR3 extends over 14 amino acids. DNA of the CDR3: TGTGCCAGCAGTTTCCAGGCACAGAACACTGAAGCTTTCTTT. Translation: CASSFQAQNTEAFF.

Remarks on this clone: Mismatch with germline at one junction end may stem from a read error. V is TRBV2 and J is TRBJ2-7; TRBD1 or TRBD2 may be the D gene (5 bases each). This CDR3 is 13 amino acids long. Germline CDR1 and CDR2: SNHLY and FYNNEI. CDR3 in amino acids: CASQEDTSHEQYF. CDR3 bases: TGTGCCAGCCAGGAGGACACCTCCCACGAGCAGTACTTC.

The chain joins TRBV18 to TRBJ2-5; TRBD2 might be the D (5 bases). With 6 bases removed from V and 1 base from J, the gap between germline ends came to 9 bases. This CDR3 has 13 amino acids. Looked up from germline, CDR1 is KGHSH and CDR2 is LQKENI. CDR3 region: CASSPLAQETQYF. For the CDR3, the DNA is TGTGCCAGCTCCCCTCTAGCCCAAGAGACCCAGTACTTC.

This clone was observed a handful of times. This chain joins TRBV15 and TRBJ2-5; weak D call: TRBD2 (7 bases). Trimming shortened V by 3 bases and J by 5 bases, and 10 bases separated the two germline ends. Germline V CDR1 and CDR2: LNHNV, YYDKDF (reference sequence). This CDR3 has 13 amino acids. Here the CDR3 reads CATSSGGQETQYF. CDR3 nucleotides: TGTGCCACCAGCAGCGGGGGGCAGGAGACCCAGTACTTC.

A few counts support this clone. The chain couples TRBV9 to TRBJ2-2; D might be TRBD1 (6 bases). The CDR3 has 18 amino acids. V shed 3 bases and J shed 3 bases, with 21 bases lying between them. Germline V gives CDR1 SGDLS, CDR2 YYNGEE. CDR3 DNA: TGTGCCAGCAGCGCACGATCCGGTAACAGGGACGACACCGGGGAGCTGTTTTTT. Protein sequence: CASSARSGNRDDTGELFF.